The next 14 T cell receptor beta chains were all read from a single sample in a study of Ad26.COV2.S vaccination and SARS-CoV-2 variants. Sample treatment: roughly 20 received Ad26.COV2.S at low or high dose, single or two shots; five or six received placebo; per-sample allocation not given. The investigators took samples on day 63 after the first vaccine or placebo injection. Libraries were prepared by immunoSEQ multiplex PCR; TCRdb keeps only in-frame clonotypes and omits some of them. The sample consists of about 350,000 clones, approximately 86% of them appearing once. Sequencing used peripheral blood, obtained in a trial of Ad26.COV2.S vaccine versus placebo. Receptors originate from a person aged 18-60 years who received the Ad26.COV2.S COVID-19 vaccine or a placebo.

CDR3: CASSQVVGLGGPTDTQYF. The CDR3 coding sequence is TGTGCCAGCAGCCAAGTGGTAGGTTTGGGAGGTCCAACAGATACGCAGTATTTT. V is TRBV3-1 (or the pseudogene TRBV3-2) and J is TRBJ2-3, with D tentatively TRBD2 (6 bases). From germline, CDR1 is LGHDT and CDR2 YNNKEL (reference sequence). This CDR3 contains 18 residues. Trimming left V 1 base short and J 3 bases short, with 20 bases between.

This clone is a singleton in its sample. The chain links TRBV5-1 to TRBJ1-2; 9 bases agree with TRBD1. The CDR3 is made up of 14 amino acids. The V gene end was trimmed by 4 bases and the J gene end by 4 bases; junction bases not matched to a gene: 5. CDR1 and CDR2 (germline): SGHRS, YFSETQ. CDR3 in amino acids: CASSQQGAPYGYTF. For the CDR3, the DNA is TGCGCCAGCAGCCAACAGGGGGCTCCCTATGGCTACACCTTC.

The chain links TRBV5-4 to TRBJ1-6; the D gene is possibly TRBD1 (6 bases). Germline V gene sequence: CDR1 SGHNT, CDR2 YYREEE (reference sequence). This CDR3 has 14 residues. The ends were cut back, 0 bases at V and 7 bases at J, with 8 bases in the middle. The CDR3 protein is CASSLVQGNSPLHF. The CDR3 DNA is TGTGCCAGCAGCTTGGTACAGGGCAATTCACCCCTCCACTTT.

The V gene is TRBV7-9, the J gene TRBJ1-1, with a possible D match to TRBD1 (5 bases). The V gene lost 5 bases and the J gene lost 6 bases, with 19 bases spanning the gap. The CDR3 contains 15 residues. Germline-derived CDR1 and CDR2 are SEHNR and FQNEAQ (reference sequence). The CDR3 DNA reads TGTGCCAGCAGCCCTACTTGGGGGTCCATAGCTGAAGCTTTCTTT. Protein sequence: CASSPTWGSIAEAFF.

A few counts support this clone. The chain joins TRBV12-5 to TRBJ2-7, with 9 positions matching TRBD1. This CDR3 has 15 residues. V shed 5 bases, J shed 3 bases, and the junction held 8 bases outside the gene matches. Germline V gene data show CDR1 as LGHNT and CDR2 as FRNRAP. DNA for the CDR3: TGTGCTAGTGGTCTACTCGGGACAGGGAGCTACGAGCAGTACTTC. Translating it yields CASGLLGTGSYEQYF.

This clone came up many times. This chain uses TRBV7-3 with TRBJ2-3, with D possibly TRBD2 on 5 matching bases. The CDR3 is 15 amino acids. Trimming left V 1 base short and J 8 bases short, with 16 bases between. Germline V gene lookup returns CDR1 SGHTA and CDR2 FQGTGA. CDR3 loop: CASSLIDGSAGTQYF. The CDR3 region has the DNA TGTGCCAGCAGCTTAATTGACGGCTCCGCGGGTACGCAGTATTTT.

This chain's CDR3 is CASSATGAPTPSRYEQYF. The CDR3 bases are TGTGCCAGCAGCGCGACAGGGGCCCCTACTCCATCGCGCTACGAGCAGTACTTC. The V gene is TRBV7-9, the J gene TRBJ2-7, with 8 bases matching TRBD1. Germline V gene lookup returns CDR1 SEHNR and CDR2 FQNEAQ (reference sequence). J lost 3 bases, V lost 5 bases, and 18 bases had no gene match. The CDR3 extends over 18 amino acids.

This clone was recorded at least ten times. This chain connects TRBV13 to TRBJ1-5; D remains ambiguous. V was pared by 0 bases and J by 6 bases, with 9 bases between. CDR1 and CDR2 from the germline V gene are PRHDT and FYEKMQ (reference sequence). The CDR3 runs 14 residues. The CDR3: CASSLGAIGQPQHF. The CDR3 nucleotides are TGTGCCAGCAGCTTAGGGGCGATCGGTCAGCCCCAGCATTTT. The whole variable domain, remainder taken from reference TRBV13 and TRBJ1-5, is AAGVIQSPRHLIKEKRETATLKCYPIPRHDTVYWYQQGPGQDPQFLISFYEKMQSDKGSIPDRFSAQQFSDYHSELNMSSLELGDSALYFCASSLGAIGQPQHFGDGTRLSIL.

The rearrangement joins TRBV24-1 to TRBJ1-4, with a possible D match to TRBD1 (5 bases). Germline CDR1 is KGHDR and CDR2 is SFDVKD. This CDR3 is 10 amino acids long. This CDR3 is CAGHNEKLFF. CDR3 sequence (DNA): TGTGCGGGGCATAATGAAAAACTGTTTTTT.

V and J are TRBV28 and TRBJ1-6; unclear D gene. In germline, CDR1 is MDHEN, CDR2 SYDVKM. The CDR3 runs to 13 residues. Trimming stripped 8 bases from V and 9 bases from J, with 14 bases between. This CDR3 reads CASWIDPLSPLHF. Written as DNA, the CDR3 is TGTGCCAGCTGGATTGATCCGCTTTCACCCCTCCACTTT.

V gene TRBV24-1 combines with J gene TRBJ2-5; TRBD1 is a possible D gene (8 bases). Germline CDR1 and CDR2: KGHDR and SFDVKD. V dropped 10 bases and J dropped 4 bases, with 12 bases sitting between them. This CDR3 region has 12 residues. In DNA form, the CDR3 reads TGTGCCACACAGGGGGAGGGAGAGACCCAGTACTTC. Protein sequence: CATQGEGETQYF.

J is TRBJ2-2 and V is TRBV5-1; perhaps D is TRBD1 or TRBD2 (7 bases each). Germline CDR1 SGHRS, CDR2 YFSETQ. Between the trimmed V and J ends, which lost 4 bases and 1 base, there was a span of 11 bases. The CDR3 is 15 amino acids. CDR3 region: CASSQGGRNTGELFF. In nucleotides, the CDR3 is TGCGCCAGCAGCCAGGGGGGGCGGAACACCGGGGAGCTGTTTTTT.

The J gene is TRBJ1-4, the V gene TRBV6-5; no definite D call. Trimming removed 0 bases from V and 5 bases from J, with 13 bases in between. This CDR3 is built from 16 residues. Per germline, CDR1 MNHEY and CDR2 SVGAGI. CDR3: CASSYSMWTDNEKLFF. The CDR3 coding sequence is TGTGCCAGCAGTTACTCGATGTGGACGGACAATGAAAAACTGTTTTTT.

The CDR3 reads CASSPGPQETQYF. The CDR3 region has the DNA TGTGCCAGCAGCCCGGGACCACAAGAGACCCAGTACTTC. The rearrangement uses TRBV11-3 and TRBJ2-5; D tentatively reads TRBD1 or TRBD2 (5 bases each). The CDR3 length is 13 residues. Per germline, CDR1 SGHNT and CDR2 YENEEA. V lost 5 bases and J 2 bases, leaving 9 bases between the germline ends.